Listed here is a single T cell receptor beta chain. This clone's antigen is unknown. Base qualities were left out, and no much larger clone turns up one base away. The data originate from a study of T-cell reconstitution after alpha-beta-depleted transplantation in children (dated by TCRdb to the mid-2010s). Context from the whole study: Using TCR repertoire profiling, the study followed T-cell immune reconstitution in a quantitative way in children after TCRalphabeta/CD19-depleted allogeneic hematopoietic cell transplantation.

Libraries were built with PCR. The sequencer was an Illumina HiSeq 2500. Molecular barcoding was employed in the preparation of TCR libraries, with unique molecular identifiers being used to normalize TCRbeta repertoire quantification. TCRdb trimmed the raw reads at Q25, called clones with MiXCR and kept productive beta chains. Identical CDR3 protein sequences are pooled into one entry, listed with their most common genes and DNA. This sample comprises about 540,000 distinct CDR3 sequences, about a sixth of them detected only once. The top ten constitute less than 4% of the sample. V loses 5 bases of germline sequence and J loses 5 bases, and the interval between the two ends is 13 bases. The CDR3 runs 14 residues from the cysteine to the phenylalanine. The entry retains the CDR3 DNA only, 42 bases that are in frame from base 1. CDR1 and CDR2, per the germline V gene, are SGHVS and FQNEAQ.

This TCR was sampled from a human donor who donated a stem cell graft to a child with acute lymphoblastic leukemia. The sequences come from PBMCs from the stem cell graft donor, collected from the stem cell graft. The V gene is TRBV7-8 and the J gene is TRBJ2-1, with no reliable assignment of the D segment. The sequenced DNA: TGTGCCAGCAGCCTCCCGGTCGGCCACAATGAGCAGTTCTTC. Translated, it reads CASSLPVGHNEQFF.